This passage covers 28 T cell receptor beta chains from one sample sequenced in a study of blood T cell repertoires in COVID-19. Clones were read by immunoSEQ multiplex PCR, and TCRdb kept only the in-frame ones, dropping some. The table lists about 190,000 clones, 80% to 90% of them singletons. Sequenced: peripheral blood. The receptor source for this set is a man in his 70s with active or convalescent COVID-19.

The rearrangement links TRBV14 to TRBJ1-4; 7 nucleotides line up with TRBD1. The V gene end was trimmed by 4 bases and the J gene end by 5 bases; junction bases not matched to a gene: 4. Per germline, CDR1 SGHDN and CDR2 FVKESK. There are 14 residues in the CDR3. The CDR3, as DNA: TGTGCCAGCAGCCTCCGGACAGGAAATGAAAAACTGTTTTTT. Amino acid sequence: CASSLRTGNEKLFF.

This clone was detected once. The CDR3 reads CAWSVIIFDGYTF. The CDR3 nucleotides are TGTGCCTGGAGTGTTATAATCTTCGATGGCTACACCTTC. The rearrangement joins TRBV30 to TRBJ1-2; D remains unclear. The germline CDR1 and CDR2 sequences are GTSNPN and SVGIG (reference sequence). The CDR3 covers 13 residues. Trimming cost V 0 bases and J 6 bases, with 11 bases left between them.

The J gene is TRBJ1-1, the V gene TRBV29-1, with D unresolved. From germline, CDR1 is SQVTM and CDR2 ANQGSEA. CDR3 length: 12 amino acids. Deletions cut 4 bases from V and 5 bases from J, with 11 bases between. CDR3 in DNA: TGCAGCGTTGCAAGGGCGGGGACTGAAGCTTTCTTT. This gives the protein CSVARAGTEAFF.

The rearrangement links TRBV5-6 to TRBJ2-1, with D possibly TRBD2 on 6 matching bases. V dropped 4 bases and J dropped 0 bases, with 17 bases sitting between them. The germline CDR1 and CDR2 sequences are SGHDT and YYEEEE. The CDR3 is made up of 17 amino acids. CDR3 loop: CASSGTGLPSSYNEQFF. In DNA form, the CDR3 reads TGTGCCAGCAGCGGGACGGGACTGCCGAGCTCCTACAATGAGCAGTTCTTC.

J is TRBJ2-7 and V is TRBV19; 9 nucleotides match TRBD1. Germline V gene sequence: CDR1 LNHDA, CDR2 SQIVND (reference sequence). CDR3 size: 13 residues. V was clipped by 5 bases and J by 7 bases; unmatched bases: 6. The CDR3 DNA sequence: TGTGCCAGTAGTTCACAGGGGGCGGGAGAGCAGTACTTC. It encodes CASSSQGAGEQYF.

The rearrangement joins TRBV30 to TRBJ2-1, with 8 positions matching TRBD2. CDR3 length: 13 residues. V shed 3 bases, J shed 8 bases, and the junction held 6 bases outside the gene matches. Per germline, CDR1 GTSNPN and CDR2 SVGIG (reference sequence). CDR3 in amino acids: CAWRHFGGDEQFF. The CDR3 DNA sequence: TGTGCCTGGAGACACTTCGGGGGGGATGAGCAGTTCTTC.

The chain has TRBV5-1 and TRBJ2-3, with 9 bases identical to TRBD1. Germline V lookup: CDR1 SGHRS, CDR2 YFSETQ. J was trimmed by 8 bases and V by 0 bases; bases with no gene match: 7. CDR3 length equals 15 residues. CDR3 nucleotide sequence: TGCGCCAGCAGCTTGGGGACAGGGGCGAAGAGTACGCAGTATTTT. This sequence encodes CASSLGTGAKSTQYF.

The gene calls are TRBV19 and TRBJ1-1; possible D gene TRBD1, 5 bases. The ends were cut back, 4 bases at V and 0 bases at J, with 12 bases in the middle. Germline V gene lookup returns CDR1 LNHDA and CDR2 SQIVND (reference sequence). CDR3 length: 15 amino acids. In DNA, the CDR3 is TGTGCCAGTAGTAACCCCTGGGGGGTGAACACTGAAGCTTTCTTT. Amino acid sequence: CASSNPWGVNTEAFF.

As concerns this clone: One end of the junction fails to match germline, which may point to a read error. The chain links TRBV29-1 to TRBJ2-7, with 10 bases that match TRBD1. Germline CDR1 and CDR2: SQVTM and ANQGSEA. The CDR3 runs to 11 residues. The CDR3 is CSFLGQGSEEF. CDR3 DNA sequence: TGCAGCTTCTTGGGACAGGGGTCAGAAGAGTTC.

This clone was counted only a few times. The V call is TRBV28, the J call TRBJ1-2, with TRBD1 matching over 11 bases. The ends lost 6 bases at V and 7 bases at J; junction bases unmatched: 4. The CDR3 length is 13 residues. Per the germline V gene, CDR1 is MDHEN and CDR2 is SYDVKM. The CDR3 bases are TGTGCCAGCAGGTGGGACAGGGGGTTTGGCTACACCTTC. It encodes CASRWDRGFGYTF.

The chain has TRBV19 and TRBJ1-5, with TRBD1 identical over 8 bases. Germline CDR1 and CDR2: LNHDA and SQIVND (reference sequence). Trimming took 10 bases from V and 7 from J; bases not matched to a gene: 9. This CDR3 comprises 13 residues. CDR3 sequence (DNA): TGTGCCACCATCGGACAGGGACGCCAGCCCCAGCATTTT. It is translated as CATIGQGRQPQHF.

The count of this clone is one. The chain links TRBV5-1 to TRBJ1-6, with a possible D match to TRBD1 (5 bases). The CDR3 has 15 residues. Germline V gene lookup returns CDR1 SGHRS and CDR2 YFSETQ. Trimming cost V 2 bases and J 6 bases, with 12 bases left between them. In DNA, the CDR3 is TGCGCCAGCAGCTTAAATGGCGGGGGTAATTCACCCCTCCACTTT. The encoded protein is CASSLNGGGNSPLHF.

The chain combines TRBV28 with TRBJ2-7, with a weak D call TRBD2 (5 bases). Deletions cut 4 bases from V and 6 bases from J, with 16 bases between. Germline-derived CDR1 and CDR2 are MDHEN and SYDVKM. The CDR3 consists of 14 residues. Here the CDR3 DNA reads TGTGCCAGCAGTTCCCGAGAAACTAGAGCCGAGCAGTACTTC. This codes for CASSSRETRAEQYF. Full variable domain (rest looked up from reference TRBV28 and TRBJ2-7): DVKVTQSSRYLVKRTGEKVFLECVQDMDHENMFWYRQDPGLGLRLIYFSYDVKMKEKGDIPEGYSVSREKKERFSLILESASTNQTSMYLCASSSRETRAEQYFGPGTRLTVT.

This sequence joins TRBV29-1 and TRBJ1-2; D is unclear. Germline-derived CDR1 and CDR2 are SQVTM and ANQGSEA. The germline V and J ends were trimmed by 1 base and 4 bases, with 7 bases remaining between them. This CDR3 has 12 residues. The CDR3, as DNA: TGCAGCGTTGAAGGCGGAACCTATGGCTACACCTTC. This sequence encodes CSVEGGTYGYTF. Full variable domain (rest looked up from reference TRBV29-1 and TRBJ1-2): SAVISQKPSRDICQRGTSLTIQCQVDSQVTMMFWYRQQPGQSLTLIATANQGSEATYESGFVIDKFPISRPNLTFSTLTVSNMSPEDSSIYLCSVEGGTYGYTFGSGTRLTVV.

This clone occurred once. The CDR3 sequence: CASSRPGLPAGELFF. DNA for the CDR3: TGTGCCAGTAGTAGACCGGGACTCCCCGCCGGGGAGCTGTTTTTT. The chain uses TRBV19 and TRBJ2-2; TRBD2 might be the D (6 bases). The CDR3 length is 15 residues. In germline, CDR1 is LNHDA, CDR2 SQIVND (reference sequence). Trimming pared 4 bases from V and 6 bases from J, leaving 15 bases between.

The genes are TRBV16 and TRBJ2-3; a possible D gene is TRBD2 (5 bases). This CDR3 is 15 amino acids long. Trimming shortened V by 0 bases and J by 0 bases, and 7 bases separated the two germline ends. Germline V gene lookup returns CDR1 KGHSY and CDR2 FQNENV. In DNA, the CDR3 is TGTGCCAGCAGCCAATCCCGCGGGAGCACAGATACGCAGTATTTT. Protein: CASSQSRGSTDTQYF.

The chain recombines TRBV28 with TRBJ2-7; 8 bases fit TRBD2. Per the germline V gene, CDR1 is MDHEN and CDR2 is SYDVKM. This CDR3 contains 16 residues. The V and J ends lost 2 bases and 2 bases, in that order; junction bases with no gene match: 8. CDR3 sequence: CASSLELLAATYEQYF. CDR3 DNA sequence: TGTGCCAGCAGTTTAGAGTTACTAGCGGCTACCTACGAGCAGTACTTC.

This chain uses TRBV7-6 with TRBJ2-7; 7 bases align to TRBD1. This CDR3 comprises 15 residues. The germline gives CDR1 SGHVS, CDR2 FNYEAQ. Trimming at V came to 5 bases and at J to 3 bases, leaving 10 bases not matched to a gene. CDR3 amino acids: CASSSLQGNFYEQYF. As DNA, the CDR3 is TGTGCCAGCAGCAGTTTACAGGGGAATTTCTACGAGCAGTACTTC.

Here the CDR3 reads CASSEGGQPWDEQFF. Here the CDR3 DNA reads TGTGCCAGCAGTGAAGGAGGACAGCCCTGGGATGAGCAGTTCTTC. V is TRBV2 and J is TRBJ2-1; D perhaps matches TRBD1 (6 bases). This CDR3 contains 15 residues. The germline V gene has CDR1 SNHLY and CDR2 FYNNEI. V gave up 1 base and J gave up 8 bases, with 15 bases separating them.

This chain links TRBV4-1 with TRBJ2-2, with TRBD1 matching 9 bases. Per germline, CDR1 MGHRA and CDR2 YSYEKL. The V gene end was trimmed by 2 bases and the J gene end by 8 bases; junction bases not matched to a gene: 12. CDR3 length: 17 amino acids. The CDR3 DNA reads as TGCGCCAGCAGCCAAACCGGGACAGGGTTTAATGGTGGGGAGCTGTTTTTT. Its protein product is CASSQTGTGFNGGELFF.

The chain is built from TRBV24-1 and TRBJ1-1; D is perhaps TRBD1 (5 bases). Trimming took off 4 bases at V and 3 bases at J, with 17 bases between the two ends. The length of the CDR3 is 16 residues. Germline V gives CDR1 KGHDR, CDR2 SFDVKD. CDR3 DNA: TGTGCCACCAGTGACCCATTCGGGGGAGTGTACACTGAAGCTTTCTTT. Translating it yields CATSDPFGGVYTEAFF.

The CDR3 bases are TGTGCCACCAGTGAAAAAGGGATCGCGGGAGTAATCTATGAGCAGTTCTTC. The encoded protein is CATSEKGIAGVIYEQFF. The rearrangement links TRBV24-1 to TRBJ2-1; 7 bases line up with TRBD2. V gave up 4 bases and J gave up 8 bases; unmatched junction bases: 16. The germline CDR1 and CDR2 sequences are KGHDR and SFDVKD. The CDR3 runs 17 residues.

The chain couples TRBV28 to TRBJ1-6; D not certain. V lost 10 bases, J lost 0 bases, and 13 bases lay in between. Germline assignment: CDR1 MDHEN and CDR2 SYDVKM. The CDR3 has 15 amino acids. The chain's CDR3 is CATSPGTSYNSPLHF. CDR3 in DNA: TGTGCCACCTCTCCGGGAACCTCCTATAATTCACCCCTCCACTTT.

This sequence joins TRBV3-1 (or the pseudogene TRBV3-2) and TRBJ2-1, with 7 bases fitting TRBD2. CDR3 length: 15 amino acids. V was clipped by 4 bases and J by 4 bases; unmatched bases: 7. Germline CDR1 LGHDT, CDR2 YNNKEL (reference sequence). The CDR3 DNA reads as TGTGCCAGCAGCCCCCAGGGACTACGATACAATGAGCAGTTCTTC. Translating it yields CASSPQGLRYNEQFF.

CDR3 nucleotides: TGTGCCAGCAGTATCAGGGTCGAGCAGTACTTC. Amino acids: CASSIRVEQYF. V usage is TRBV28 and J usage is TRBJ2-7; D possibly corresponds to TRBD1 (5 bases). Germline CDR1 and CDR2: MDHEN and SYDVKM. The V end lost 5 bases, the J end lost 6 bases, and 8 bases lay between the germline ends. The CDR3 is 11 residues long.

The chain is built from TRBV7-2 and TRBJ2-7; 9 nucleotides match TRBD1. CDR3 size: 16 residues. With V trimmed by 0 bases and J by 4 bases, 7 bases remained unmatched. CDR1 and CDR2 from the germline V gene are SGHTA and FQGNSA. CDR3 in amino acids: CASSLALGTGRYEQYF. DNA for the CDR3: TGTGCCAGCAGCTTAGCGTTGGGGACAGGGAGATACGAGCAGTACTTC.

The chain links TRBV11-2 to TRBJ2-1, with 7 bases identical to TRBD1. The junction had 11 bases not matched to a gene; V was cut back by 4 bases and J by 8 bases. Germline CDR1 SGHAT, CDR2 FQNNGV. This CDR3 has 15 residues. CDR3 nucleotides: TGTGCCAGCAGCTATATCGGCACAGGGGTGGATGAGCAGTTCTTC. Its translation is CASSYIGTGVDEQFF.

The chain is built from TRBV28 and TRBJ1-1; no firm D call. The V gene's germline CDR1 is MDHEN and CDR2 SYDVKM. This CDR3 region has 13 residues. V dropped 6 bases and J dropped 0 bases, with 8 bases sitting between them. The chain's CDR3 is CASRNSMNTEAFF. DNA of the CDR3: TGTGCCAGCAGAAATAGTATGAACACTGAAGCTTTCTTT.